This entry is about one T cell receptor (beta chain). Its cognate antigen is unknown. The CDR3 sequence is 13 residues long. V was shortened by 2 bases and J by 1 base, with 5 bases between the two germline ends. The data are from a study of T cell responses to AZD1222 COVID-19 vaccine. Study results and caveats: Reportedly, nearly half of unique spike TCRs recognized epitopes outside B.1.351/B.1.1.7 mutations.

Libraries were prepared by immunoSEQ multiplex PCR; TCRdb keeps only in-frame clonotypes and omits some of them. Of roughly 67,000 clones listed, 70% to 90% were seen once; the top ten hold around 30%. Sequencing used peripheral blood, obtained 28 days after the second AZD1222 dose. V and J are TRBV12-3 or TRBV12-4 and TRBJ1-1; D is ambiguous. This sequence originates from an adult who received the AZD1222 COVID-19 vaccine. The CDR3: CASSLKWNTEAFF. CDR3 bases: TGTGCCAGCAGTTTAAAATGGAACACTGAAGCTTTCTTT.